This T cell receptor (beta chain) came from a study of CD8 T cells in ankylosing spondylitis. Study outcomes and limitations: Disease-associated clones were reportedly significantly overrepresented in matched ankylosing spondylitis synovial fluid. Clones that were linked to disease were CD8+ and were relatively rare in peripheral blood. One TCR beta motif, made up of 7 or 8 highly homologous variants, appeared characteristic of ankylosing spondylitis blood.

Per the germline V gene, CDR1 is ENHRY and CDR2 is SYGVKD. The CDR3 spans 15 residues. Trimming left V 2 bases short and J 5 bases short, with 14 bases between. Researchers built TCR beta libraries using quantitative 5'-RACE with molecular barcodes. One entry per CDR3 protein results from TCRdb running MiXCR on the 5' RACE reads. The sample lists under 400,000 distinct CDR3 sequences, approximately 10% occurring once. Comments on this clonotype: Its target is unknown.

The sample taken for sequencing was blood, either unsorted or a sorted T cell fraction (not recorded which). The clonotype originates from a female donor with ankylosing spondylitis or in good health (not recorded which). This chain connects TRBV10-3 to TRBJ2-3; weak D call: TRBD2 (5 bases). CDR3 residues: CAISETEGRRDTQYF. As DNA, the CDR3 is TGTGCCATCAGTGAGACTGAAGGGAGAAGAGATACGCAGTATTTT.